The clone carrying this T cell receptor beta chain was counted only a few times. Its antigen is currently unknown. Germline and genes: mouse. The time point: mouse harvest day 14 after allogeneic transplant. Each mouse received 10^7 T-cell-depleted marrow cells plus 10^6 splenic CD5+ T cells by tail vein. These data belong to a study of tissue T cells after allogeneic stem cell transplantation. Study results and limitations: Motif-based clustering found tissue-specific repertoire signatures shared across patients, though few clones were shared.

Data came from immunoSEQ multiplex PCR; TCRdb stores just in-frame clones and leaves some out. The table shows about 6,800 clones, with roughly 32% occurring only once. Sequencing input: skin. The TCR comes from a female BALB/c mouse given C57BL/6 T cells with graft-versus-host disease after an allogeneic hematopoietic cell transplant.

CDR3 DNA (partial): TGTGCCAGCAGGCCGACTAGTCAAAACACCTTGTAC. Its protein is CASRPTSQNTLY. The full CDR3 reads CASRPTSQNTLYF. The chain links TRBV3 to TRBJ2-4, with D hard to call. From the germline J gene comes the end of the CDR3, since the read stops 1 residue before it. The germline V and J ends were trimmed by 6 bases and 0 bases, with 7 bases remaining between them. The CDR3 runs 13 residues. CDR1 is SNHLY and CDR2 is FYNGKV in the germline V gene (reference sequence). Combining the CDR3 with reference TRBV3 and TRBJ2-4 gives the whole variable domain GPKVLQIPSHQIIDMGQMVTLNCDPVSNHLYFYWYKQILGQQMEFLVNFYNGKVMEKSKLFKDQFSVERPDGSYFTLKIQPTALEDSAVYFCASRPTSQNTLYFGAGTRLSVL.